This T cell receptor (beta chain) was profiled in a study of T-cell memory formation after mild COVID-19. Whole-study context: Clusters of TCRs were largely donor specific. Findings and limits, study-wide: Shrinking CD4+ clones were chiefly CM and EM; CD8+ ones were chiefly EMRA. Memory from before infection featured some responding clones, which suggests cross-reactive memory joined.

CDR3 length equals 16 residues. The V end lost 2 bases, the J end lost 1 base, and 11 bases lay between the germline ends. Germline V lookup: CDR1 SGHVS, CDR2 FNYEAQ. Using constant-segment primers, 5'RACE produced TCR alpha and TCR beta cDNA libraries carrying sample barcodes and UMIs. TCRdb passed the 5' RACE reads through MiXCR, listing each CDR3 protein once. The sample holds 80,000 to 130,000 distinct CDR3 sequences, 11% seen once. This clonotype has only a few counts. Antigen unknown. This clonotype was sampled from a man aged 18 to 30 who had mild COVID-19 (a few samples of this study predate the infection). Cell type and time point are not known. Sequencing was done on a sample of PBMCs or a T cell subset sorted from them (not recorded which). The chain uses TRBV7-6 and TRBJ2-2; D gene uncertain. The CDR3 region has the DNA TGTGCCAGCAGCTTATTGTCACAATGGAACACCGGGGAGCTGTTTTTT. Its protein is CASSLLSQWNTGELFF.